This T cell receptor (beta chain) was recorded in a study of T cells in Graves' hyperthyroidism and ophthalmopathy. The study's findings and limits: In the blood, most expanded thyroid clonotypes above 0.001 appeared as well. Ophthalmopathy, which appeared later, was predicted by the model a median roughly 6.5 months before onset.

Exclusion criteria comprised uncontrolled infection, other autoimmune disease, pregnancy or lactation. Trimming shortened V by 1 base and J by 2 bases, and 14 bases separated the two germline ends. The CDR3 loop spans 16 amino acids. Per the germline V gene, CDR1 is SGHAT and CDR2 is FQNNGV. This clonotype was recorded many times. Its cognate antigen is unknown. It was RNA transcripts that yielded the amplified TCR beta CDR3 regions. The HTBI primer set drove a first-round RT-PCR of the TCR CDR3. TCRdb processed the multiplex PCR reads anew with MiXCR; each CDR3 protein has one entry. The table has some 500,000 distinct CDR3 sequences, 14% seen once; the top ten hold less than 20%.

This TCR derives from a woman between 18 and 29 years old with Graves' hyperthyroidism. Sequencing input: blood. The gene calls are TRBV11-2 and TRBJ1-1; D not certain. In DNA, the CDR3 is TGTGCCAGCAGCTTAGGGGCCGTTGGGTACAACACTGAAGCTTTCTTT. Residues: CASSLGAVGYNTEAFF.